Following are 23 T cell receptor beta chains from one sample sequenced in a study of blood T cells in healthy people across ages. Then a second PCR, running roughly 7 to 11 cycles, was carried out with a sample-barcoded 5' primer and a J-beta primer mix. TCRdb redid the calling of the 5' RACE reads with MiXCR, one entry per CDR3 protein. The sample holds more than 650,000 distinct CDR3 sequences, 20% to 30% seen once. This sample also appeared in a second study, on T cells of mothers and their children.

The sequenced material came from blood. Receptor source: a boy between 5 and 17 years old in good health.

The chain has TRBV24-1 and TRBJ2-5; 11 bases fit TRBD1. Germline V lookup: CDR1 KGHDR, CDR2 SFDVKD. The CDR3 covers 16 residues. After removal of 1 base from V and 5 bases from J, the junction contained 5 bases not matched to a gene. This CDR3 is CATSDFGTGGRETQYF. As DNA, the CDR3 is TGTGCCACCAGTGATTTTGGGACAGGGGGTCGGGAGACCCAGTACTTC.

This chain links TRBV5-5 with TRBJ2-3; 7 bases are a match to TRBD2. From germline, CDR1 is SGHKS and CDR2 YYEKEE (reference sequence). The ends lost 2 bases at V and 0 bases at J; junction bases unmatched: 6. The CDR3 has 16 amino acids. As DNA, the CDR3 is TGTGCCAGCAGCTTCCCAGCGGGGTATAGCACAGATACGCAGTATTTT. Translating it yields CASSFPAGYSTDTQYF. Full variable domain (outside the CDR3, taken from reference TRBV5-5 and TRBJ2-3): DAGVTQSPTHLIKTRGQQVTLRCSPISGHKSVSWYQQVLGQGPQFIFQYYEKEERGRGNFPDRFSARQFPNYSSELNVNALLLGDSALYLCASSFPAGYSTDTQYFGPGTRLTVL.

The table lists this clonotype with a few counts. This chain uses TRBV5-1 with TRBJ2-5; 9 nucleotides align to TRBD2. The DNA end favors TRBJ2-7, so the J call may be wrong. Germline CDR1 SGHRS, CDR2 YFSETQ. CDR3 length: 15 residues. This CDR3 reads CASSYGRGGRNEQYF. CDR3 in DNA: TGCGCCAGCAGCTACGGGCGGGGGGGCCGAAACGAGCAGTACTTC.

The table lists this clonotype with a few counts. V gene TRBV2 combines with J gene TRBJ2-5, with a possible D match to TRBD2 (5 bases). V was shortened by 5 bases and J by 3 bases, with 10 bases between the two germline ends. The germline gives CDR1 SNHLY, CDR2 FYNNEI. The length of the CDR3 is 13 residues. The CDR3 bases are TGTGCCAGCAGTAAAGAGGGAAAAGAGACCCAGTACTTC. It encodes CASSKEGKETQYF.

This clonotype was seen a few times. The chain couples TRBV7-2 to TRBJ1-4; a weak D match, TRBD1 (6 bases). The CDR3 has 15 residues. V lost 5 bases and J 8 bases, leaving 18 bases between the germline ends. Germline CDR1 SGHTA, CDR2 FQGNSA. CDR3 region: CASSPGGGEQEKLFF. The CDR3 DNA reads TGTGCCAGCAGCCCAGGTGGGGGCGAGCAGGAAAAACTGTTTTTT.

This clonotype was seen a few times. V gene TRBV11-2 combines with J gene TRBJ2-1; perhaps TRBD1 as D (5 bases). The CDR3 sequence is 17 residues long. CDR1 and CDR2 (germline): SGHAT, FQNNGV. Trimming shortened V by 5 bases and J by 0 bases, and 17 bases separated the two germline ends. The CDR3 reads CASSPTRENPSYNEQFF. In DNA, the CDR3 is TGTGCCAGCAGCCCAACCAGGGAAAACCCCTCCTACAATGAGCAGTTCTTC.

This sequence joins TRBV20-1 and TRBJ2-5; 7 bases are a match to TRBD2. The trim removed 4 bases at V and 5 bases at J, leaving 7 bases unmatched. Germline V gene data show CDR1 as DFQATT and CDR2 as SNEGSKA (reference sequence). The CDR3 contains 13 residues. This CDR3 is CSAIGGGAETQYF. The CDR3 nucleotides read TGCAGTGCTATCGGGGGAGGGGCGGAGACCCAGTACTTC.

This clonotype came up a few times. The V gene is TRBV2, the J gene TRBJ2-3, with D unclear. Germline CDR1 SNHLY, CDR2 FYNNEI. V was pared by 6 bases and J by 6 bases, with 19 bases between. CDR3 length: 15 residues. The CDR3 coding sequence is TGTGCCAGCAGCCCTCGCAGTCTATATGAGGATACGCAGTATTTT. Its protein is CASSPRSLYEDTQYF. The whole variable domain, remainder taken from reference TRBV2 and TRBJ2-3, is EPEVTQTPSHQVTQMGQEVILRCVPISNHLYFYWYRQILGQKVEFLVSFYNNEISEKSEIFDDQFSVERPDGSNFTLKIRSTKLEDSAMYFCASSPRSLYEDTQYFGPGTRLTVL.

The J gene is TRBJ2-5, the V gene TRBV5-6; 9 nucleotides match TRBD2. The J call is in doubt because the DNA end fits TRBJ2-7 better. There are 18 residues in the CDR3. Germline CDR1 reads SGHDT; CDR2 reads YYEEEE. The CDR3 region has the DNA TGTGCCAGCAGCTTTTCCCCGGCTAGCGGGGTCCACTCCTACGAGCAGTACTTC. Protein product: CASSFSPASGVHSYEQYF.

This clonotype was recorded a few times. The chain joins TRBV7-2 to TRBJ2-3; 10 positions agree with TRBD2. The length of the CDR3 is 14 residues. V lost 7 bases, J lost 10 bases, and 11 bases stayed unmatched. Germline CDR1 is SGHTA and CDR2 is FQGNSA. This chain's CDR3 is CASIQRGGGGAQYF. DNA for the CDR3: TGTGCCAGCATCCAGCGGGGGGGCGGTGGAGCGCAGTATTTT.

This sequence joins TRBV7-8 and TRBJ2-1, with D perhaps matching TRBD2 (5 bases). Deletions cut 3 bases from V and 0 bases from J, with 12 bases between. This CDR3 comprises 16 residues. In germline, CDR1 is SGHVS, CDR2 FQNEAQ. DNA for the CDR3: TGTGCCAGCAGCTTCCCAGCGGCGAGCTCCTACAATGAGCAGTTCTTC. As protein: CASSFPAASSYNEQFF. Together with reference TRBV7-8 and TRBJ2-1, the CDR3 gives the full variable domain: GAGVSQSPRYKVAKRGQDVALRCDPISGHVSLFWYQQALGQGPEFLTYFQNEAQLDKSGLPSDRFFAERPEGSVSTLKIQRTQQEDSAVYLCASSFPAASSYNEQFFGPGTRLTVL.

This rearrangement joins TRBV6-5 to TRBJ1-2, with D tentatively TRBD1 (6 bases). This CDR3 spans 11 amino acids. Germline-derived CDR1 and CDR2 are MNHEY and SVGAGI. The V and J ends lost 5 bases and 9 bases respectively, with 10 bases between them. CDR3 nucleotide sequence: TGTGCCAGCAGTACCAGGGGAAGCTACACCTTC. This translates into CASSTRGSYTF.

This clonotype turned up a few times. This chain uses TRBV24-1 with TRBJ1-2; perhaps TRBD1 as D (5 bases). This CDR3 is built from 13 residues. Germline values: CDR1 KGHDR, CDR2 SFDVKD. V was trimmed by 7 bases and J by 1 base, leaving 9 bases between them. The CDR3 DNA is TGTGCCACCAGAGGGGCGGATAACTATGGCTACACCTTC. Amino acids: CATRGADNYGYTF.

The chain has TRBV6-5 and TRBJ2-5; 10 bases align to TRBD2. Germline V gene sequence: CDR1 MNHEY, CDR2 SVGAGI. CDR3 length equals 16 residues. The trim removed 2 bases at V and 11 bases at J, leaving 14 bases unmatched. This chain's CDR3 is CASSYPSSGGTYGQYF. DNA for the CDR3: TGTGCCAGCAGTTACCCCTCTAGCGGGGGTACCTATGGGCAGTACTTC.

The chain joins TRBV5-1 to TRBJ2-3; 10 nucleotides agree with TRBD1. The CDR3 sequence is 19 residues long. The germline gives CDR1 SGHRS, CDR2 YFSETQ. The trim removed 4 bases at V and 2 bases at J, leaving 16 bases unmatched. CDR3 region: CASSRGQGFAPSLTDTQYF. The CDR3 DNA reads as TGCGCCAGCAGCAGGGGACAGGGGTTCGCTCCCTCGCTCACAGATACGCAGTATTTT.

This clonotype showed up just a few times. V and J are TRBV5-1 and TRBJ2-1; tentatively, D is TRBD1 (6 bases). The V gene lost 4 bases and the J gene lost 2 bases, with 13 bases spanning the gap. In germline, CDR1 is SGHRS, CDR2 YFSETQ. This CDR3 region has 15 residues. CDR3 in amino acids: CASSPQGHPYNEQFF. The CDR3 DNA sequence: TGCGCCAGCAGCCCACAGGGTCATCCCTACAATGAGCAGTTCTTC.

V usage is TRBV10-3 and J usage is TRBJ1-4, with D possibly matching TRBD1 (6 bases). V lost 6 bases, J lost 8 bases, and 13 bases lay in between. The CDR3 covers 13 residues. The V gene's germline CDR1 is ENHRY and CDR2 SYGVKD. The CDR3: CAIRSGQGEKLFF. The CDR3 DNA sequence: TGTGCCATCAGGTCGGGACAAGGAGAAAAACTGTTTTTT.

The chain is built from TRBV20-1 and TRBJ2-2; D is perhaps TRBD2 (5 bases). Per the germline V gene, CDR1 is DFQATT and CDR2 is SNEGSKA (reference sequence). The CDR3 consists of 12 residues. The ends were cut back, 8 bases at V and 2 bases at J, with 9 bases in the middle. Written as DNA, the CDR3 is TGCAGTACCGGAGGAAACACCGGGGAGCTGTTTTTT. The encoded protein is CSTGGNTGELFF.

This clonotype is a singleton in its sample. Here the CDR3 DNA reads TGTGCCAGCAGCGCCTACAGGGATGGAGAGACCCAGTACTTC. Translated, it gives CASSAYRDGETQYF. The rearrangement joins TRBV9 to TRBJ2-5; D perhaps matches TRBD1 (6 bases). The CDR3 is 14 residues long. Germline values: CDR1 SGDLS, CDR2 YYNGEE. V lost 3 bases, J lost 4 bases, and 13 bases lay in between.

In its sample, this clonotype was seen a few times. J is TRBJ2-5 and V is TRBV30; D is possibly TRBD1 (6 bases). The J call is uncertain, as TRBJ2-1 better fits the DNA end. From germline, CDR1 is GTSNPN and CDR2 SVGIG (reference sequence). This CDR3 region has 14 residues. Written as DNA, the CDR3 is TGTGCCCGGACCCTCCGGGACACGGCCAATGAGCAGTTCTTC. This sequence encodes CARTLRDTANEQFF.

V and J are TRBV24-1 and TRBJ2-5; D remains ambiguous. Germline V lookup: CDR1 KGHDR, CDR2 SFDVKD. Trimming pared 4 bases from V and 1 base from J, leaving 12 bases between. This CDR3 has 15 residues. CDR3 region: CATSDRQLSQETQYF. CDR3 coding DNA: TGTGCCACCAGTGACCGGCAACTATCCCAAGAGACCCAGTACTTC.

This clonotype has just a few counts. The V gene is TRBV29-1, the J gene TRBJ2-7; the match to TRBD1 covers 11 bases. CDR3 size: 11 residues. The V segment lost 7 bases and the J segment 7 bases; nucleotides outside the gene matches: 3. The germline gives CDR1 SQVTM, CDR2 ANQGSEA. The CDR3 region is CSAGTGGEQYF. CDR3 DNA: TGCAGCGCCGGGACAGGGGGAGAGCAGTACTTC.

This rearrangement joins TRBV20-1 to TRBJ1-1; the D gene is possibly TRBD1 (6 bases). The CDR3 loop spans 14 amino acids. V lost 3 bases to trimming and J lost 1 base, with 12 bases between them. In germline, CDR1 is DFQATT, CDR2 SNEGSKA (reference sequence). CDR3 nucleotide sequence: TGCAGTGCTAGTTTTACGACAGGGAACACTGAAGCTTTCTTT. Its translation is CSASFTTGNTEAFF.